This TCR beta chain was observed in a study of shared clonotypes between healthy human individuals. About the study: With ages of 18 to 49, the donors were a couple of women and a few men.

General study results and limits: Only a few donors were included, so the genetic and exposure-history diversity represented was limited.

Original analysis: Owing to the provision of junction-only sequences devoid of quality scores by immunoSEQ, filtering differed. Assay: immunoSEQ multiplex PCR; the TCRdb copy retains only in-frame clones and omits some. V and J calls plus clone size are reproduced from that table; the DNA served to infer D and trimming. The data hold around 500,000 clones, with around 79% observed a single time. Of note for this clone: The antigen remains undetermined.

Donors, healthy HIV-negative adults, lacked recent acute infections or vaccinations. The J segment lost 1 base and the V segment lost 0 bases, leaving 3 bases of the junction unmatched. Per the germline V gene, CDR1 is LGHNA and CDR2 is YNFKEQ. The CDR3 runs 16 residues. Sequenced: PBMCs. This clonotype was obtained from a woman between 35 and 50 years old in good health. Some clones in this sample may be carry-over from other donors' samples. The chain employs TRBV4-2 and TRBJ2-1; 7 bases fit TRBD2. In nucleotides, the CDR3 is TGTGCCAGCAGCCAAGAGTTAGCGGGTTCCTACAATGAGCAGTTCTTC. Its protein is CASSQELAGSYNEQFF.